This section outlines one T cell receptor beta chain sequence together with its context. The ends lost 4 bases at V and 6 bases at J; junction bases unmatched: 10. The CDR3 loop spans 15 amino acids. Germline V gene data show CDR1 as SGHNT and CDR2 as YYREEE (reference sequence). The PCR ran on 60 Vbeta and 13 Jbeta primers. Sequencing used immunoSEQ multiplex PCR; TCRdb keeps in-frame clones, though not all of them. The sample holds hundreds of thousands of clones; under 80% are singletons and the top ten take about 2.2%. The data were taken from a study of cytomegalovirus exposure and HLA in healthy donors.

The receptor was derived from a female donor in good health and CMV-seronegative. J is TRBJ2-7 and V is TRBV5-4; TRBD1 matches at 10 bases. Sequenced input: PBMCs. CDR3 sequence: CASSLNRDRGGEQYF. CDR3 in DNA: TGTGCCAGCAGCCTGAACCGGGACAGGGGAGGCGAGCAGTACTTC.